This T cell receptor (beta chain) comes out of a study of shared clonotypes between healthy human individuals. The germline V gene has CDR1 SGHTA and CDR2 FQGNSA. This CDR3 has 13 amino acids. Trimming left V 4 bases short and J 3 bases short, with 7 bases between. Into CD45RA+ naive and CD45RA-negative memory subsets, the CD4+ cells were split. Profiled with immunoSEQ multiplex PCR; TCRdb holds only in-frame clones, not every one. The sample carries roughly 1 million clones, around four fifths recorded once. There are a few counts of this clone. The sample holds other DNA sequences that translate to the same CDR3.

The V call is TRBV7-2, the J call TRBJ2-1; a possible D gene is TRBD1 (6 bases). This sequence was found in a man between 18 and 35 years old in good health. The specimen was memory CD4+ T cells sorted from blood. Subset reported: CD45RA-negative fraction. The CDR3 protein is CASSSTGYNEQFF. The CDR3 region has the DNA TGTGCCAGCAGCTCGACAGGCTACAATGAGCAGTTCTTC. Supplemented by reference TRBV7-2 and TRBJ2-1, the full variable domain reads GAGVSQSPSNKVTEKGKDVELRCDPISGHTALYWYRQSLGQGLEFLIYFQGNSAPDKSGLPSDRFSAERTGGSVSTLTIQRTQQEDSAVYLCASSSTGYNEQFFGPGTRLTVL.